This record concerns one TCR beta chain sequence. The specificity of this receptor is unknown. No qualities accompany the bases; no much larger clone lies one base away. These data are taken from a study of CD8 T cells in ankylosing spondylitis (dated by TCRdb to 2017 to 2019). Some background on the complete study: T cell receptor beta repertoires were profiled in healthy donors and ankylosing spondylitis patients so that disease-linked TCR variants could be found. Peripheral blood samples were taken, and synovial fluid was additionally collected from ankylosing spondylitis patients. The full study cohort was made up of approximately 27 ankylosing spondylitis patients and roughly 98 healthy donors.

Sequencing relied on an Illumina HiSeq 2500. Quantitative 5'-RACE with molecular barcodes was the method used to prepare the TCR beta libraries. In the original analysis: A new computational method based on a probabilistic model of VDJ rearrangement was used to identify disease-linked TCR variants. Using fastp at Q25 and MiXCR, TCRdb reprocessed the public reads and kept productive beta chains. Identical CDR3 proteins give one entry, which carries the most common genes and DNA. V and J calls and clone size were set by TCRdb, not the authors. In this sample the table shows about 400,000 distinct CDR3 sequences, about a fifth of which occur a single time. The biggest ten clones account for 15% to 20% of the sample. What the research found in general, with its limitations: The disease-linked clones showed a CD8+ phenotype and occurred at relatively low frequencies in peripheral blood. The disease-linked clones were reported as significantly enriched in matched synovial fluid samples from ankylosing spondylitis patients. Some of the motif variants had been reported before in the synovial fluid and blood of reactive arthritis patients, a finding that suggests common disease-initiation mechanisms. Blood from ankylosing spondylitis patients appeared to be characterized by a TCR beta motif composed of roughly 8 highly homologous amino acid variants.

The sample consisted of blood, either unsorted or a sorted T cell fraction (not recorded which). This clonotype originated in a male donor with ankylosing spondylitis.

The DNA is TGTGCCAGCAGCAAATCCCACAGGGACTATTACAATGAGCAGTTCTTC. This yields the protein CASSKSHRDYYNEQFF. The V and J genes are TRBV21-1 and TRBJ2-1; the listed D gene, TRBD2, was not tested against the DNA. TRBV21-1 is given as a pseudogene. The CDR3 numbers 16 residues from cysteine through phenylalanine. Of the read, only the CDR3 DNA is kept; its 48 bases are in frame from base 1.